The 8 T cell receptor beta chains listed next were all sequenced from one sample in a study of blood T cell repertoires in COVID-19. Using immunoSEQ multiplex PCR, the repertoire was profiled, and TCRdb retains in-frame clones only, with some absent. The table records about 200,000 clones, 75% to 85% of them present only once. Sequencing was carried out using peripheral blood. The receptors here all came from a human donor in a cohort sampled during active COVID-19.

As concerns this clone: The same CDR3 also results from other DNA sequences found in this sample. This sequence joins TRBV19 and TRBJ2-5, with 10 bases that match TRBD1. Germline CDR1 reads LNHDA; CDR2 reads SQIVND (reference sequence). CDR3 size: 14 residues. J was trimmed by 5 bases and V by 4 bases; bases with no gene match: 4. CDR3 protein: CASSRRQGAETQYF. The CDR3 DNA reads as TGTGCCAGTAGTAGGAGACAGGGGGCCGAGACCCAGTACTTC.

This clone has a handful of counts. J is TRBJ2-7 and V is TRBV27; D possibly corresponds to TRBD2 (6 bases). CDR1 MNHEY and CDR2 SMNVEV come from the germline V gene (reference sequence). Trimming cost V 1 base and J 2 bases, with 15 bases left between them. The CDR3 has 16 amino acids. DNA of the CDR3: TGTGCCAGCAGTTTATGGGGTCCTCCTAGCGCCTACGAGCAGTACTTC. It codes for CASSLWGPPSAYEQYF.

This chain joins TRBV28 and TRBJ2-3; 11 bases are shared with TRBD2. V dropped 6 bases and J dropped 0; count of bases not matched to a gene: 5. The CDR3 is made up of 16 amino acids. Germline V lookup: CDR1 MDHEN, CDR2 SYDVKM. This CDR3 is CASRKLAGDSTDTQYF. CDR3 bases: TGTGCCAGCAGGAAACTAGCGGGAGATAGCACAGATACGCAGTATTTT.

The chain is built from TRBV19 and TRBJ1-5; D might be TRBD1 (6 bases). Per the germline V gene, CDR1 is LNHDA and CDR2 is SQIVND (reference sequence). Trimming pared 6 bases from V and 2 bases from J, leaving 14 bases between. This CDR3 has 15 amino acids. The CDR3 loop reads CASRARGSGNQPQHF. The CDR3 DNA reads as TGTGCCAGTAGGGCGAGGGGGTCGGGCAATCAGCCCCAGCATTTT.

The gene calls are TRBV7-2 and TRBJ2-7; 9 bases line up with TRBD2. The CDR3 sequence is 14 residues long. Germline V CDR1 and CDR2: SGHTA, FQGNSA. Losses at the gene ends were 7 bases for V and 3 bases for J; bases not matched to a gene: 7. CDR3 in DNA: TGTGCCAGCACCGATCGACTAGCGGACTACGAGCAGTACTTC. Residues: CASTDRLADYEQYF. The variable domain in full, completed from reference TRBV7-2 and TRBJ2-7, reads GAGVSQSPSNKVTEKGKDVELRCDPISGHTALYWYRQSLGQGLEFLIYFQGNSAPDKSGLPSDRFSAERTGGSVSTLTIQRTQQEDSAVYLCASTDRLADYEQYFGPGTRLTVT.

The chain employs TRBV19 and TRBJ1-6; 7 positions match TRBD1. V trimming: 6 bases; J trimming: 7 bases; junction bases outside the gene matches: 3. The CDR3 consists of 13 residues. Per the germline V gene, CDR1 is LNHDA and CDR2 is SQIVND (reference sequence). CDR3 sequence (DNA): TGTGCCAGTAGCAACAGGGGAAATTCACCCCTCCACTTT. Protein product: CASSNRGNSPLHF.

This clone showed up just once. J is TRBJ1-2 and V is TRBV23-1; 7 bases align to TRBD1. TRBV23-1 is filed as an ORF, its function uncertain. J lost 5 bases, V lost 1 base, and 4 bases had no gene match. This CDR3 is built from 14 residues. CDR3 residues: CASSQWDSTYGYTF. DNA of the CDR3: TGCGCCAGCAGTCAATGGGACAGTACTTATGGCTACACCTTC.

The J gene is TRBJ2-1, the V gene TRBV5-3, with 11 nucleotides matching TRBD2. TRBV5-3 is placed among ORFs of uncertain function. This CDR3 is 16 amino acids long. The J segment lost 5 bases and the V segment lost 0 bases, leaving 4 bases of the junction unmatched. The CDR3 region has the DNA TGTGCCAGAAGCTTGGTAGCGGGAGGGCGTCACAATGAGCAGTTCTTC. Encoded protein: CARSLVAGGRHNEQFF.